Listed below are T cell receptor beta chains from one sample, sequenced in a study of glioma-infiltrating T cells. Each CDR3 protein gets one entry after TCRdb re-called the multiplex PCR reads with MiXCR. Found here are fewer than 200,000 distinct CDR3 sequences, 30% to 40% of them singletons; the top ten hold 20%. Sequences were obtained from glioma tissue, nonneoplastic brain tissue, or PBMCs (not recorded which). These receptors came from a human donor with low-grade glioma or glioblastoma, undergoing nonglioma brain surgery, or in good health (not recorded which). CDR3s include the opening cysteine and the closing phenylalanine or tryptophan. The listing skips clone size in some rows; elsewhere it reads once, few, many or a size class.

CDR3 protein: CASSHPLERRNIGELFF
clone size: -
V gene: TRBV4-1
J gene: TRBJ2-2

CDR3 protein: CASKPGQGMQTQYF
clone size: many
V gene: TRBV6-1
J gene: TRBJ2-5

CDR3 protein: CASSAHVGEQYF
clone size: few
V gene: TRBV9
J gene: TRBJ2-7

CDR3 protein: CRTLRDGSYEQYF
clone size: many
V gene: TRBV20-1
J gene: TRBJ2-7

CDR3 protein: CASSMTSTLPNNEQFF
clone size: many
V gene: TRBV19
J gene: TRBJ2-1

CDR3 protein: CASSQDAMAVRNTKAFF
clone size: -
V gene: TRBV4-2
J gene: TRBJ1-1

CDR3 protein: CASSGITTADWTAYGYTF
clone size: many
V gene: TRBV25-1
J gene: TRBJ1-2

CDR3 protein: CASSPRTGIGEQYF
clone size: -
V gene: TRBV19
J gene: TRBJ2-7

CDR3 protein: CASSLGFQTPQHF
clone size: many
V gene: TRBV27
J gene: TRBJ1-5

CDR3 protein: CSARAGTGGTDTQYF
clone size: -
V gene: TRBV20-1
J gene: TRBJ2-3

CDR3 protein: CASSFGAGYTF
clone size: many
V gene: TRBV5-4
J gene: TRBJ1-2

CDR3 protein: CASSQGLAGDRYF
clone size: -
V gene: TRBV4-1
J gene: TRBJ2-7

CDR3 protein: CSAILAGTDTQYF
clone size: many
V gene: TRBV20-1
J gene: TRBJ2-3

CDR3 protein: CASSRTQGSNQPQHF
clone size: many
V gene: TRBV27
J gene: TRBJ1-5

CDR3 protein: CASSIPGLEDEQYF
clone size: -
V gene: TRBV19
J gene: TRBJ2-7

CDR3 protein: CAGSVEGSPTDTQYF
clone size: -
V gene: TRBV9
J gene: TRBJ2-3

CDR3 protein: CASSFSSGQRMNTEAFF
clone size: many
V gene: TRBV28
J gene: TRBJ1-1

CDR3 protein: CASSLWLATSTDTQYF
clone size: -
V gene: TRBV7-8
J gene: TRBJ2-3

CDR3 protein: CATSRPTGHLYGYTF
clone size: -
V gene: TRBV15
J gene: TRBJ1-2

CDR3 protein: CASSQGPGTSGTTQYF
clone size: -
V gene: TRBV3-1
J gene: TRBJ2-3

CDR3 protein: CSAPSGRSTYEQYF
clone size: -
V gene: TRBV20-1
J gene: TRBJ2-7

CDR3 protein: CASSRLAGGYSYNEQFF
clone size: -
V gene: TRBV4-2
J gene: TRBJ2-1

CDR3 protein: CASSPTGTLTSAVGEQYF
clone size: few
V gene: TRBV5-1
J gene: TRBJ2-7

CDR3 protein: CASSPPISEKLFF
clone size: few
V gene: TRBV18
J gene: TRBJ1-4

CDR3 protein: CASSSGLDAWEETQYF
clone size: -
V gene: TRBV5-1
J gene: TRBJ2-5

CDR3 protein: CASSQSGINEQFF
clone size: many
V gene: TRBV14
J gene: TRBJ2-1

CDR3 protein: CASRNRDRGGDTQYF
clone size: many
V gene: TRBV7-2
J gene: TRBJ2-3

CDR3 protein: CASSELSGANVLTF
clone size: -
V gene: TRBV2
J gene: TRBJ2-6

CDR3 protein: CNARSLAGYEQCF
clone size: -
V gene: TRBV20-1
J gene: TRBJ2-7

CDR3 protein: CASSPRASGGNNEQFF
clone size: -
V gene: TRBV14
J gene: TRBJ2-1

CDR3 protein: CASSRTQTNTEAFF
clone size: -
V gene: TRBV5-1
J gene: TRBJ1-1

CDR3 protein: CANSYSKGRGNYGYTF
clone size: once
V gene: TRBV6-2/TRBV6-3
J gene: TRBJ1-2

CDR3 protein: CSVILLARSSYEQFF
clone size: -
V gene: TRBV29-1
J gene: TRBJ2-1

CDR3 protein: CASSILIRGGYSYTF
clone size: -
V gene: TRBV19
J gene: TRBJ1-2

CDR3 protein: CASSDPQSRDEQFF
clone size: -
V gene: TRBV7-8
J gene: TRBJ2-1

CDR3 protein: CASSFTGEGGYTF
clone size: many
V gene: TRBV7-9
J gene: TRBJ1-2

CDR3 protein: CSATGELSTYEQYF
clone size: many
V gene: TRBV20-1
J gene: TRBJ2-7

CDR3 protein: CSADGATSGSWGTDPQYF
clone size: -
V gene: TRBV20-1
J gene: TRBJ2-3